Presented here are 31 T cell receptor beta chains from one specimen sequenced in a study of glioma-infiltrating T cells after dendritic cell vaccination. TCRdb's table, derived via immunoSEQ multiplex PCR, lists solely in-frame clones and lacks some. The sample lists about 64,000 clones; around 83% were seen once. Sequenced material: blood, taken before dendritic cell vaccination. These receptors originate from a human donor with glioblastoma.

This clone has just one count. The chain employs TRBV18 and TRBJ2-7, with 8 bases fitting TRBD1. The CDR3 is 15 amino acids. Germline assignment: CDR1 KGHSH and CDR2 LQKENI. V gave up 5 bases and J gave up 5 bases; unmatched junction bases: 11. The CDR3 DNA sequence: TGTGCCAGCTCAACCGGACAGGGAAGGAAGAACGAGCAGTACTTC. Translating it yields CASSTGQGRKNEQYF.

V and J are TRBV9 and TRBJ2-5, with TRBD2 identical over 9 bases. Per germline, CDR1 SGDLS and CDR2 YYNGEE. There are 15 residues in the CDR3. With 4 bases clipped from V and 3 bases from J, the junction kept 7 bases outside the gene matches. Here the CDR3 reads CASSPAGGPKETQYF. The CDR3 DNA follows: TGTGCCAGCAGCCCGGCGGGGGGGCCGAAAGAGACCCAGTACTTC.

The CDR3 loop reads CASPRPRAGGEQYF. CDR3 bases: TGTGCCAGCCCAAGGCCGAGAGCGGGGGGAGAGCAGTACTTC. The V call is TRBV5-6, the J call TRBJ2-7; 9 bases are a match to TRBD2. In germline, CDR1 is SGHDT, CDR2 YYEEEE. There are 14 residues in the CDR3. V was pared by 7 bases and J by 7 bases, with 12 bases of the junction left unmatched.

Concerning this clone: A junction end diverges from the germline sequence, so it may reflect a read error. Other DNA sequences of this sample code for an identical CDR3. The rearrangement links TRBV25-1 to TRBJ1-1, with a possible D match to TRBD1 (5 bases). Germline lookup yields CDR1 MGHDK and CDR2 SYGVNS. This CDR3 is built from 14 residues. CDR3 sequence (DNA): TGCGCCAGCAGTATAGGGGAATCGAACACTGAAGCTTTCTTT. This sequence encodes CASSIGESNTEAFF.

The chain carries TRBV10-3 and TRBJ1-2; D perhaps matches TRBD1 (5 bases). The CDR3 extends over 17 amino acids. V was trimmed by 0 bases and J by 3 bases, leaving 17 bases between them. The germline V gene has CDR1 ENHRY and CDR2 SYGVKD. The CDR3 coding sequence is TGTGCCATCAGTGAGTCGGAACGTGGTCAGGGCGACTATGGCTACACCTTC. Translating it yields CAISESERGQGDYGYTF.

The chain has TRBV7-9 and TRBJ1-4; weak D call: TRBD1 (5 bases). CDR3 size: 15 residues. The germline gives CDR1 SEHNR, CDR2 FQNEAQ (reference sequence). The V end lost 3 bases, the J end lost 3 bases, and 11 bases lay between the germline ends. As DNA, the CDR3 is TGTGCCAGCAGCTTTCCCAGGGAGGCTAATGAAAAACTGTTTTTT. It specifies CASSFPREANEKLFF.

V gene TRBV20-1 combines with J gene TRBJ1-1; unclear D gene. The germline V gene has CDR1 DFQATT and CDR2 SNEGSKA (reference sequence). The CDR3 totals 11 residues. The germline V and J ends were trimmed by 5 bases and 5 bases, with 9 bases remaining between them. The DNA of the CDR3 is TGCAGTGCTGATGCCGGGACTGAAGCTTTCTTT. Its protein product is CSADAGTEAFF.

The chain uses TRBV6-1 and TRBJ1-2, with D perhaps TRBD1 (6 bases). V lost 6 bases and J lost 4, with 18 bases in between. This CDR3 has 15 amino acids. In germline, CDR1 is MNHNS, CDR2 SASEGT. CDR3: CASRTDSQYFYGYTF. CDR3 coding DNA: TGTGCCAGCAGGACGGACAGCCAATACTTCTATGGCTACACCTTC.

The chain combines TRBV23-1 with TRBJ1-2; 10 bases line up with TRBD1. TRBV23-1 carries the ORF label, with uncertain function. With 0 bases clipped from V and 5 bases from J, the junction kept 6 bases outside the gene matches. The CDR3 extends over 16 amino acids. Here the CDR3 DNA reads TGCGCCAGCAGTCAATCCCACGGGACAGGGGTTTATGGCTACACCTTC. It is translated as CASSQSHGTGVYGYTF.

This chain joins TRBV6-4 and TRBJ2-1, with D possibly matching TRBD2 (5 bases). Germline V gene sequence: CDR1 MRHNA, CDR2 SNTAGT. The CDR3 covers 14 residues. Trimming removed 3 bases from V and 4 bases from J, with 10 bases in between. This chain's CDR3 is CASSEEAGYNEQFF. CDR3 sequence (DNA): TGTGCCAGCAGTGAGGAGGCTGGGTACAATGAGCAGTTCTTC.

This chain uses TRBV6-6 with TRBJ2-7, with TRBD2 matching 11 bases. The length of the CDR3 is 16 residues. Trimming at V came to 4 bases and at J to 2 bases, leaving 7 bases not matched to a gene. The germline V gene encodes CDR1 MNHNY and CDR2 SVGAGI (reference sequence). For the CDR3, the DNA is TGTGCCAGCAGTTCAGCCGGGACTAGCGGCGCCTACGAGCAGTACTTC. Amino acids: CASSSAGTSGAYEQYF.

This sequence joins TRBV2 and TRBJ2-5, with TRBD1 as a possible D gene (5 bases). The end of the DNA fits TRBJ2-7 better, so the J call may be wrong. The CDR3 covers 13 residues. Germline-derived CDR1 and CDR2 are SNHLY and FYNNEI. The CDR3 here is CASSVTATYEQYF. The CDR3 DNA follows: TGTGCCAGCAGTGTGACAGCTACCTACGAGCAGTACTTC.

This chain links TRBV4-2 with TRBJ2-1; 7 positions match TRBD2. In germline, CDR1 is LGHNA, CDR2 YNFKEQ. V dropped 1 base and J dropped 4; count of bases not matched to a gene: 7. The CDR3 runs to 16 residues. DNA of the CDR3: TGTGCCAGCAGCCAAGTCTGGGACTACGTTTACAATGAGCAGTTCTTC. It translates to CASSQVWDYVYNEQFF.

The V gene is TRBV19, the J gene TRBJ2-1; the match to TRBD2 covers 7 bases. CDR3 length: 13 amino acids. V shed 4 bases, J shed 9 bases, and the junction held 6 bases outside the gene matches. Germline V CDR1 and CDR2: LNHDA, SQIVND (reference sequence). For the CDR3, the DNA is TGTGCCAGTAGTAGTGGGGAGGGTGGTGAGCAGTTCTTC. It codes for CASSSGEGGEQFF.

This clone has more than one count but fewer than ten. The chain recombines TRBV28 with TRBJ2-7; D unclear. This CDR3 spans 14 amino acids. Germline CDR1 MDHEN, CDR2 SYDVKM. V was cut by 0 bases and J by 5 bases, with 11 bases left in between. The CDR3 DNA reads as TGTGCCAGCAGTTTATGGAGAAGAGTCGACGAGCAGTACTTC. It is translated as CASSLWRRVDEQYF.

The chain has TRBV9 and TRBJ2-2, with 8 nucleotides matching TRBD2. The germline V gene has CDR1 SGDLS and CDR2 YYNGEE. V gave up 5 bases and J gave up 8 bases; unmatched junction bases: 14. This CDR3 has 16 residues. As DNA, the CDR3 is TGTGCCAGCAGTGCCGTTTCGAGCGGGGGAGAGGGGGAGCTGTTTTTT. It specifies CASSAVSSGGEGELFF.

The chain employs TRBV5-8 and TRBJ1-6, with D possibly matching TRBD1 (6 bases). Germline V gene lookup returns CDR1 SGHTS and CDR2 YDEGEE. This CDR3 has 15 amino acids. Between the trimmed V and J ends, which lost 4 bases and 10 bases, there was a span of 18 bases. The CDR3 nucleotides read TGTGCCAGCAGCCCTCTGAGGATTAGGGGGTCACCCCTCCACTTT. This gives the protein CASSPLRIRGSPLHF.

This clone was detected a few times. The chain carries TRBV6-6 and TRBJ1-2; D is unclear. The CDR3 runs to 12 residues. CDR1 is MNHNY, CDR2 SVGAGI, per germline (reference sequence). Trimming cost V 10 bases and J 7 bases, with 16 bases left between them. The chain's CDR3 is CATTHIEGGYTF. CDR3 sequence (DNA): TGTGCCACGACTCACATCGAAGGTGGCTACACCTTC.

This chain joins TRBV5-1 and TRBJ2-2; a weak D match, TRBD1 (6 bases). The V end was cut by 7 bases, the J end by 6 bases, with 16 bases between. CDR1 and CDR2 from the germline V gene are SGHRS and YFSETQ. This CDR3 is built from 14 residues. The CDR3 DNA reads TGCGCCAGCGAGGAACAGGGTACATCCGGGGAGCTGTTTTTT. Translating gives CASEEQGTSGELFF.

This clone was found once. J is TRBJ1-1 and V is TRBV6-6; TRBD1 is a possible D gene (5 bases). The ends were cut back, 5 bases at V and 1 base at J, with 14 bases in the middle. From germline, CDR1 is MNHNY and CDR2 SVGAGI (reference sequence). The CDR3 is 15 amino acids. The CDR3 spells CASSLTQDGNTEAFF. CDR3 in DNA: TGTGCCAGCAGTCTCACACAGGACGGGAACACTGAAGCTTTCTTT.

The chain is built from TRBV11-2 and TRBJ2-1; TRBD1 matches 11 bases. J lost 6 bases, V lost 7 bases, and 5 bases had no gene match. Germline assignment: CDR1 SGHAT and CDR2 FQNNGV. The CDR3 length is 14 residues. CDR3 bases: TGTGCCAGCACCCGGGACAGGGGGGCCAATGAGCAGTTCTTC. It codes for CASTRDRGANEQFF.

V usage is TRBV6-6 and J usage is TRBJ1-2; 7 bases are shared with TRBD1. The CDR3 sequence is 13 residues long. CDR1 and CDR2 (germline): MNHNY, SVGAGI (reference sequence). V lost 5 bases to trimming and J lost 3 bases; unmatched junction nucleotides: 3. As DNA, the CDR3 is TGTGCCAGCAGTAGAACAGGGGACTATGGCTACACCTTC. Its translation: CASSRTGDYGYTF.

CDR3 in DNA: TGTGCCAGCAGCTCTTTACAGGGGGATACGCAGTATTTT. It encodes CASSSLQGDTQYF. The chain is built from TRBV7-9 and TRBJ2-3; 7 nucleotides agree with TRBD1. This CDR3 comprises 13 residues. V shed 4 bases and J 6 bases; nucleotides not matched to a gene: 4. The V gene's germline CDR1 is SEHNR and CDR2 FQNEAQ (reference sequence).

The chain uses TRBV11-2 and TRBJ2-1, with unresolved D. The ends were cut back, 5 bases at V and 3 bases at J, with 5 bases in the middle. This CDR3 has 12 residues. Germline lookup yields CDR1 SGHAT and CDR2 FQNNGV. This chain's CDR3 is CASSTGYNEQFF. The CDR3 DNA follows: TGTGCCAGCAGCACCGGCTACAATGAGCAGTTCTTC.

The gene calls are TRBV6-5 and TRBJ1-1; 7 positions agree with TRBD1. Germline V gene lookup returns CDR1 MNHEY and CDR2 SVGAGI. Trimming at V came to 5 bases and at J to 5 bases, leaving 8 bases not matched to a gene. The CDR3 has 14 residues. The chain's CDR3 is CASSLKTGRTEAFF. As DNA, the CDR3 is TGTGCCAGCAGTCTAAAGACAGGGCGGACTGAAGCTTTCTTT.

The V gene is TRBV5-1, the J gene TRBJ1-1; 12 nucleotides match TRBD1. The CDR3 contains 14 residues. Losses at the gene ends were 0 bases for V and 8 bases for J; bases not matched to a gene: 2. Germline CDR1 SGHRS, CDR2 YFSETQ. CDR3 residues: CASSLGGTGGEAFF. CDR3 sequence (DNA): TGCGCCAGCAGCTTGGGGGGGACAGGGGGCGAAGCTTTCTTT. Filled out from reference TRBV5-1 and TRBJ1-1, the complete variable domain reads KAGVTQTPRYLIKTRGQQVTLSCSPISGHRSVSWYQQTPGQGLQFLFEYFSETQRNKGNFPGRFSGRQFSNSRSEMNVSTLELGDSALYLCASSLGGTGGEAFFGQGTRLTVV.

The chain has TRBV19 and TRBJ2-5; a possible D gene is TRBD1 (5 bases). Germline CDR1 is LNHDA and CDR2 is SQIVND (reference sequence). The CDR3 sequence is 12 residues long. V was clipped by 4 bases and J by 2 bases, with 5 bases between them. CDR3 bases: TGTGCCAGTAGTAAGGGGCAAGAGACCCAGTACTTC. It specifies CASSKGQETQYF. The whole variable domain, remainder taken from reference TRBV19 and TRBJ2-5, is DGGITQSPKYLFRKEGQNVTLSCEQNLNHDAMYWYRQDPGQGLRLIYYSQIVNDFQKGDIAEGYSVSREKKESFPLTVTSAQKNPTAFYLCASSKGQETQYFGPGTRLLVL.

The V and J genes are TRBV5-1 and TRBJ2-3, with a tentative D call TRBD2 (5 bases). The CDR3 sequence is 13 residues long. Trimming removed 0 bases at V and 14 bases at J, with 16 bases between. Per the germline V gene, CDR1 is SGHRS and CDR2 is YFSETQ. This CDR3 reads CASSLGTPSSWYF. CDR3 in DNA: TGCGCCAGCAGCTTGGGGACTCCCTCCAGTTGGTATTTT.

For this clone: This CDR3 is also generated by other DNA sequences in the sample. This sequence joins TRBV11-2 and TRBJ2-2; TRBD1 aligns across 8 bases. V lost 5 bases to trimming and J lost 1 base; unmatched junction nucleotides: 6. Germline V gives CDR1 SGHAT, CDR2 FQNNGV. The CDR3 spans 16 residues. The CDR3 protein is CASSPRTGKNTGELFF. Here the CDR3 DNA reads TGTGCCAGCAGCCCGAGGACAGGGAAGAACACCGGGGAGCTGTTTTTT.

The chain combines TRBV14 with TRBJ1-2; 7 nucleotides line up with TRBD1. The length of the CDR3 is 15 residues. Germline V gene data show CDR1 as SGHDN and CDR2 as FVKESK. Trimming at V came to 3 bases and at J to 2 bases, leaving 6 bases not matched to a gene. This chain's CDR3 is CASSHIDRENYGYTF. The CDR3 nucleotides read TGTGCCAGCAGCCATATTGACAGGGAGAACTATGGCTACACCTTC.

The rearrangement links TRBV6-7 to TRBJ1-4, with a weak D call TRBD1 (5 bases). TRBV6-7 falls under the ORF class, with uncertain function. Trimming stripped 4 bases from V and 0 bases from J, with 15 bases between. CDR3 length: 17 amino acids. The CDR3 loop is CASSSGGVDATNEKLFF. CDR3 bases: TGTGCCAGCAGTTCGGGGGGAGTTGATGCAACTAATGAAAAACTGTTTTTT.